Listed below are T cell receptor beta chains from one sample, sequenced in a study of cytomegalovirus exposure and HLA in healthy donors. Assay: immunoSEQ multiplex PCR; the TCRdb copy retains only in-frame clones and omits some. Among 150,000 to 200,000 clones listed, 84% were seen once. Source material: PBMCs. The receptor source for this set is a man younger than 35 in good health and CMV-seronegative. Both conserved end residues are part of each CDR3. Each record gives: CDR3 protein, CDR3 DNA, clone size, J gene, D gene, V gene. A D gene is named only where the DNA matches it firmly. The size entry is marked missing in some rows and otherwise reads once, few, many or a size class.

CDR3: CASSESGGEAFF; DNA: TGTGCCAGCAGTGAATCAGGGGGCGAAGCTTTCTTT; size: few; J: TRBJ1-1; D: TRBD1; V: TRBV25-1
CDR3: CASSQATGGAGANVLTF; DNA: TGCGCCAGCAGCCAAGCCACAGGGGGAGCTGGGGCCAACGTCCTGACTTTC; size: -; J: TRBJ2-6; D: TRBD1; V: TRBV4-3
CDR3: CASRKAGEGETQYF; DNA: TGTGCCAGTAGGAAAGCAGGGGAGGGTGAGACCCAGTACTTC; size: -; J: TRBJ2-5; D: -; V: TRBV19
CDR3: CASSLASTSTDTQYF; DNA: TGCGCCAGCAGCTTGGCTAGTACTAGCACAGATACGCAGTATTTT; size: -; J: TRBJ2-3; D: -; V: TRBV5-1
CDR3: CASSVGSGPQPQHF; DNA: TGTGCCAGCAGCGTAGGAAGTGGGCCACAGCCCCAGCATTTT; size: few; J: TRBJ1-5; D: -; V: TRBV9
CDR3: CASSTRTRANSPLHF; DNA: TGTGCCAGCAGCACGAGGACAAGGGCTAATTCACCCCTCCACTTT; size: -; J: TRBJ1-6; D: -; V: TRBV7-2
CDR3: CASSTPFSSYNEQFF; DNA: TGTGCCAGCAGTACCCCGTTTAGCTCCTACAATGAGCAGTTCTTC; size: -; J: TRBJ2-1; D: -; V: TRBV28
CDR3: CASSPSGQGSGELFF; DNA: TGTGCCAGCAGTCCTTCGGGACAGGGTTCCGGGGAGCTGTTTTTT; size: -; J: TRBJ2-2; D: TRBD1; V: TRBV6-6
CDR3: CASSLTGGLYGYTF; DNA: TGTGCCAGCAGTTTGACGGGGGGCCTCTATGGCTACACCTTC; size: -; J: TRBJ1-2; D: -; V: TRBV27
CDR3: CASSYSNSLARAPLHF; DNA: TGTGCCAGCAGTTACTCCAATTCACTAGCCCGCGCCCCCCTCCACTTT; size: -; J: TRBJ1-6; D: -; V: TRBV6-5
CDR3: CASTPSGTGYVNTEAFF; DNA: TGTGCCAGCACCCCCTCCGGGACAGGGTACGTGAACACTGAAGCTTTCTTT; size: -; J: TRBJ1-1; D: TRBD1; V: TRBV28
CDR3: CASSPPTSAQETQYF; DNA: TGTGCCAGCTCACCCCCTACTAGCGCCCAAGAGACCCAGTACTTC; size: -; J: TRBJ2-5; D: TRBD2; V: TRBV18
CDR3: CASSLLAEAYEQYF; DNA: TGTGCCAGCAGTTTACTAGCGGAGGCCTACGAGCAGTACTTC; size: -; J: TRBJ2-7; D: TRBD2; V: TRBV6-6
CDR3: CASSEASQGNQPQHF; DNA: TGTGCCAGCAGTGAAGCTTCGCAGGGGAATCAGCCCCAGCATTTT; size: -; J: TRBJ1-5; D: -; V: TRBV2
CDR3: CASRHGTGVTMAYNEQFF; DNA: TGCGCCAGCAGACACGGGACAGGGGTGACCATGGCCTACAATGAGCAGTTCTTC; size: -; J: TRBJ2-1; D: TRBD1; V: TRBV4-1
CDR3: CASSSPGQVNQETQYF; DNA: TGTGCCAGCAGCTCACCGGGACAGGTGAACCAAGAGACCCAGTACTTC; size: -; J: TRBJ2-5; D: TRBD1; V: TRBV7-2
CDR3: CASRLTGYSPYEQYF; DNA: TGTGCCAGCAGGCTAACAGGGTATTCTCCTTACGAGCAGTACTTC; size: -; J: TRBJ2-7; D: -; V: TRBV2
CDR3: CASSNTTGSGELFF; DNA: TGTGCCAGCAGCAACACGACAGGGTCAGGGGAGCTGTTTTTT; size: -; J: TRBJ2-2; D: TRBD1; V: TRBV7-3
CDR3: CASRQGQTQYF; DNA: TGTGCCAGCAGACAGGGGCAGACCCAGTACTTC; size: -; J: TRBJ2-5; D: TRBD1; V: TRBV11-1
CDR3: CASSTGTVYEQYF; DNA: TGTGCCAGTAGTACCGGGACAGTCTACGAGCAGTACTTC; size: -; J: TRBJ2-7; D: TRBD1; V: TRBV19
CDR3: CASSPGGARTDTQYF; DNA: TGTGCCAGCAGTCCGGGGGGCGCCCGCACAGATACGCAGTATTTT; size: -; J: TRBJ2-3; D: -; V: TRBV27
CDR3: CSSSQAPDRGDSYEQYF; DNA: TGTTCCAGCAGTCAAGCCCCCGACAGGGGGGACTCCTACGAGCAGTACTTC; size: -; J: TRBJ2-7; D: TRBD1; V: TRBV7-9
CDR3: CASSHMSSGNTIYF; DNA: TGTGCCAGCAGCCACATGTCCTCTGGAAACACCATATATTTT; size: -; J: TRBJ1-3; D: -; V: TRBV5-8
CDR3: CASSPRTPGELFF; DNA: TGCGCCAGCAGCCCTCGTACTCCCGGGGAGCTGTTTTTT; size: once; J: TRBJ2-2; D: -; V: TRBV4-1
CDR3: CASSLLAESSYEQYF; DNA: TGTGCCAGCAGTCTACTAGCGGAAAGCTCCTACGAGCAGTACTTC; size: -; J: TRBJ2-7; D: TRBD2; V: TRBV6-5
CDR3: CASSPGTGNYGGYEQYF; DNA: TGTGCCAGCTCACCCGGGACAGGGAATTATGGTGGCTACGAGCAGTACTTC; size: -; J: TRBJ2-7; D: TRBD1; V: TRBV18
CDR3: CASSEWVAANTQYF; DNA: TGTGCCAGCAGCGAGTGGGTAGCTGCGAATACGCAGTATTTT; size: many; J: TRBJ2-3; D: -; V: TRBV7-2
CDR3: CASSPGTGVVNQPQHF; DNA: TGTGCCAGCTCACCAGGGACAGGGGTTGTGAATCAGCCCCAGCATTTT; size: -; J: TRBJ1-5; D: TRBD1; V: TRBV18
CDR3: CASRSGLAGTNTGELFF; DNA: TGTGCCAGCAGATCTGGACTAGCGGGGACGAACACCGGGGAGCTGTTTTTT; size: -; J: TRBJ2-2; D: TRBD2; V: TRBV7-6
CDR3: CAISESTFRKPYEQYF; DNA: TGTGCCATCAGTGAGTCGACTTTTAGAAAGCCCTACGAGCAGTACTTC; size: -; J: TRBJ2-7; D: -; V: TRBV6-1